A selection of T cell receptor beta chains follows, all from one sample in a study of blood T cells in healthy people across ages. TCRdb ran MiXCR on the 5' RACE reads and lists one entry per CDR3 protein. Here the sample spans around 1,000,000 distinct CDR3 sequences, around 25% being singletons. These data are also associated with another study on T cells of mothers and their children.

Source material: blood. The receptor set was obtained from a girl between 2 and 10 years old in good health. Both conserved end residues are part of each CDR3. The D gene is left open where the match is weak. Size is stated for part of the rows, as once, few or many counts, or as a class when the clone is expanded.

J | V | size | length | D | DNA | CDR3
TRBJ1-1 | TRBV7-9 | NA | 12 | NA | TGTGCCAGCGCCGAGTTGAACACTGAAGCTTTCTTT | CASAELNTEAFF
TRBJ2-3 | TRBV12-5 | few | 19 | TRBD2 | TGTGCTAGTGGTTTATTCCCAGGCAGTGGCGGGGGGGTAACAGATACGCAGTATTTT | CASGLFPGSGGGVTDTQYF
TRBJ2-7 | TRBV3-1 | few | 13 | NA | TGTGCCAGCAGACAGAACGTTGGCTACGAGCAGTACTTC | CASRQNVGYEQYF
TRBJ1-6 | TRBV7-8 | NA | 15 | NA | TGTGCCAGCAGCCCACTTCAGGGAAGGGGTTCACCCCTCCACTTT | CASSPLQGRGSPLHF
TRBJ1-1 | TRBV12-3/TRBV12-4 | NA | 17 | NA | TGTGCCAGCAGTTCCCTCCTTGCGTCTCAGGGGAACACTGAAGCTTTCTTT | CASSSLLASQGNTEAFF
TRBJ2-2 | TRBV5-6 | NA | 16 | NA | TGTGCCAGCAGCTTGGAGGTGACCCCGCACACCGGGGAGCTGTTTTTT | CASSLEVTPHTGELFF
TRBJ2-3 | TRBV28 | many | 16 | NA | TGTGCCAGCAGCCCTATCTTCGGAGCTCGCACAGATACGCAGTATTTT | CASSPIFGARTDTQYF
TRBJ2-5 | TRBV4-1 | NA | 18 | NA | TGCGCCAGCAGCCATCTCATTATGGGCAGCGGGTGGAAAGAGACCCAGTACTTC | CASSHLIMGSGWKETQYF
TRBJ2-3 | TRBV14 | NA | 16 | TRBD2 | TGTGCCAGCAGCCAACTTCAACTAGCGCACACAGATACGCAGTATTTT | CASSQLQLAHTDTQYF
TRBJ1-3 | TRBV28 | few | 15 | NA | TGTGCCAGCAGTGAATTAAGCTTCTCTGGAAACACCATATATTTT | CASSELSFSGNTIYF
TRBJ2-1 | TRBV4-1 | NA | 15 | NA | TGCGCCAGCAGCCCTCGGGCTAGCGAGGAGAATGAGCAGTTCTTC | CASSPRASEENEQFF
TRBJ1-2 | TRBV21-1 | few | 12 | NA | TGTGCCAGCGACGGCAGGAACTATGGCTACACCTTC | CASDGRNYGYTF
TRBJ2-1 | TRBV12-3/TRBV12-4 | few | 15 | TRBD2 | TGTGCCATCCTCAGCGGGGCTACGGGCTACAATGAGCAGTTCTTC | CAILSGATGYNEQFF
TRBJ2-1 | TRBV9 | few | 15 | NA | TGTGCCAGCAGCCCCGTAGGGTCCGCTTACAATGAGCAGTTCTTC | CASSPVGSAYNEQFF
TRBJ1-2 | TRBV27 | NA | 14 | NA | TGTGCCAGCAGTTTCCGGGGAACTAACTATGGCTACACCTTC | CASSFRGTNYGYTF
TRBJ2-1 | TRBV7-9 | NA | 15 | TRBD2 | TGTGCCAGCAGCTACGGGACTAGCGGGGGCGATGAGCAGTCCTTC | CASSYGTSGGDEQSF
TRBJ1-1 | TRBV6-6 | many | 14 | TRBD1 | TGTGCCAGCAGCCGGGGACAGATGAACACTGAAGCTTTCTTT | CASSRGQMNTEAFF
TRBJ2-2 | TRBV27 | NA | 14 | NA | TGTGCCAGCAGTTTTAACGAACACACCGGGGAGCTGTTTTTT | CASSFNEHTGELFF
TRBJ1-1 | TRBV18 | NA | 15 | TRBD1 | TGTGCCAGCTCACCGTCCGGACAGGGGGTTTTTGAAGCTTTCTTT | CASSPSGQGVFEAFF
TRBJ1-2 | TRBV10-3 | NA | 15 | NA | TGTGCCATCAACCGCCAACAGAATGGGTTGAGAGACTACACCTTC | CAINRQQNGLRDYTF
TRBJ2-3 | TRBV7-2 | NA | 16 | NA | TGTGCCAGCAGCTTAGTAGGCGGAGTTTACACAGATACGCAGTATTTT | CASSLVGGVYTDTQYF
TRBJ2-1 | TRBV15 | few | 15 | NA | TGTGCCACCAGCAGAGATATCGAGACCTACAATGAGCAGTTCTTC | CATSRDIETYNEQFF
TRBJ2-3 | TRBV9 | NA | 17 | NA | TGTGCCAGCAGCGTAGATAGGACTGGTATCGACACAGATACGCAGTATTTT | CASSVDRTGIDTDTQYF
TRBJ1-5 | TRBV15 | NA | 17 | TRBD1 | TGTGCCACCAGCGACGGGACAGCTGAGCATAGCAATCAGCCCCAGCATTTT | CATSDGTAEHSNQPQHF
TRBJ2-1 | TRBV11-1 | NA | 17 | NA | TGTGCCAGCAGCTTAACACAGCAGGGGCACTCCTACAATGAGCAGTTCTTC | CASSLTQQGHSYNEQFF
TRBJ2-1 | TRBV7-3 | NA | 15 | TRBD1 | TGTGCCAGCAGCTCCTTGACAGGGGCCTACAATGAGCAGTTCTTC | CASSSLTGAYNEQFF
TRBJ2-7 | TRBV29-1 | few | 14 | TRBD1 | TGCAGCGTTGAGGTAGGGACAGGGGCCTACGAGCAGTACTTC | CSVEVGTGAYEQYF
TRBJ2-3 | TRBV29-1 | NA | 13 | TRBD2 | TGCAGCGTAGGGACTAGAAACACAGATACGCAGTATTTT | CSVGTRNTDTQYF
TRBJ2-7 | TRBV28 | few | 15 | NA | TGTGCCAGCAGACCTTGGACGGGACCAACCTACGAGCAGTACTTC | CASRPWTGPTYEQYF
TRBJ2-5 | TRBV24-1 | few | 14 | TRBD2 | TGTGCCACCGGACTAGCGGGGGGGCATGAGACCCAGTACTTC | CATGLAGGHETQYF
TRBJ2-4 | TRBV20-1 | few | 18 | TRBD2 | TGCAGTGCTAACCTATACGTAGGCGGGAGGACGGCCAAAAACATTCAGTACTTC | CSANLYVGGRTAKNIQYF
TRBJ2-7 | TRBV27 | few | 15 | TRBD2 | TGTGCCAGCAGTCCCCTGCGGGCGGGAGGGTACGAGCAGTACTTC | CASSPLRAGGYEQYF
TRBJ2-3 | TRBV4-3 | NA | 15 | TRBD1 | TGCGCCAGCAGCCAAGATGCGACAGGGAAGGATACGCAGTATTTT | CASSQDATGKDTQYF
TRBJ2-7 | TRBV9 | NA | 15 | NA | TGTGCCAGCAGCGTAGAAACTAGCCCGGTGGACGAGCAGTACTTC | CASSVETSPVDEQYF
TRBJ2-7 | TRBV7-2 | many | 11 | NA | TGTGCCAGCAGCTTAGAATACGAGCAGTACTTC | CASSLEYEQYF
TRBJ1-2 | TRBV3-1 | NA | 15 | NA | TGTGCCAGCAGCCAAGGAAATCGTCCTAACTATGGCTACACCTTC | CASSQGNRPNYGYTF
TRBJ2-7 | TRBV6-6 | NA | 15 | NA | TGTGCCAGCAGCACCAACAGGGTCCTTTCCTACGAGCAGTACTTC | CASSTNRVLSYEQYF
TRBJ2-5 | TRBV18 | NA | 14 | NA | TGTGCCAGTCGCCAGACAGGCGGGGCTGAGACCCAGTACTTC | CASRQTGGAETQYF
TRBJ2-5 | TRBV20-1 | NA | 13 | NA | TGCAGTGCGGAGGGGCCAGTCCAAGAGACCCAGTACTTC | CSAEGPVQETQYF
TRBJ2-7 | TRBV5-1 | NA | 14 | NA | TGCGCCAGCAGCTTGAGGGACATCTCCTACGAGCAGTACTTC | CASSLRDISYEQYF
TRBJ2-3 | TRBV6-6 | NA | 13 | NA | TGTGCCAGCAGTTACTATGGGACCCCGTCCTCGTATTTT | CASSYYGTPSSYF
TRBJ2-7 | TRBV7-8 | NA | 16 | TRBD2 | TGTGCCAGCAGCACCCGGACTAGCGGGGTGAGGTACGAGCAGTACTTC | CASSTRTSGVRYEQYF